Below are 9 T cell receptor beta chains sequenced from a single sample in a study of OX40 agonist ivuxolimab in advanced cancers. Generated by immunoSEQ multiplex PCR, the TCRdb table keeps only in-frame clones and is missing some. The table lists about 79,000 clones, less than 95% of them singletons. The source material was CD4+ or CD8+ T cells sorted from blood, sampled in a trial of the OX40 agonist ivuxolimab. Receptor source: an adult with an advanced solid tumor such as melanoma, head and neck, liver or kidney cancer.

The CDR3 loop reads CASSLVAGSYEQYF. In DNA form, the CDR3 reads TGTGCCAGCAGCTTGGTCGCCGGCTCCTACGAGCAGTACTTC. The chain links TRBV5-4 to TRBJ2-7; D is ambiguous. The CDR3 contains 14 residues. Germline V gene lookup returns CDR1 SGHNT and CDR2 YYREEE (reference sequence). Trimming shortened V by 0 bases and J by 0 bases, and 7 bases separated the two germline ends.

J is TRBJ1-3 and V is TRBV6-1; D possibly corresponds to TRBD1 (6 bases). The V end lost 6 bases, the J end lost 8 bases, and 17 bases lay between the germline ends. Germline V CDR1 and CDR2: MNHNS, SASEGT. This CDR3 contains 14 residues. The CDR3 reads CASRLGGGGYTIYF. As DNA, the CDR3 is TGTGCCAGCAGGCTGGGGGGAGGGGGGTACACCATATATTTT.

Here the CDR3 reads CASSEPPVPDEQFF. The CDR3 DNA reads TGTGCCAGCAGTGAACCACCAGTCCCAGATGAGCAGTTCTTC. V is TRBV6-1 and J is TRBJ2-1; D is uncertain. The ends were cut back, 2 bases at V and 8 bases at J, with 13 bases in the middle. The CDR3 loop spans 14 amino acids. Germline V lookup: CDR1 MNHNS, CDR2 SASEGT.

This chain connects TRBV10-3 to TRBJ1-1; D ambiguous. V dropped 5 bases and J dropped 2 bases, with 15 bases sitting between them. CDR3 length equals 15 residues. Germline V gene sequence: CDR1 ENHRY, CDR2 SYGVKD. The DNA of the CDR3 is TGTGCCATCAGTCCGGCAGCCGAAATTAACACTGAAGCTTTCTTT. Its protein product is CAISPAAEINTEAFF.

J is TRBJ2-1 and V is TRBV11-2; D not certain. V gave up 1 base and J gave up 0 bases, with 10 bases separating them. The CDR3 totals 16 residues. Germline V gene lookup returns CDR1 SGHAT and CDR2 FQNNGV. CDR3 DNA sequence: TGTGCCAGCAGCTTAGGGGCGGTCTTCTCCTACAATGAGCAGTTCTTC. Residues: CASSLGAVFSYNEQFF.

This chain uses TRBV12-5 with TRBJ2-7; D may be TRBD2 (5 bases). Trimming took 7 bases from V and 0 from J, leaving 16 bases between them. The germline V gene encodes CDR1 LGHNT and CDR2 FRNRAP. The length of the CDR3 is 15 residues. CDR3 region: CASALGELLSYEQYF. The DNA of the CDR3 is TGTGCTAGTGCCCTCGGGGAGTTGCTCTCCTACGAGCAGTACTTC. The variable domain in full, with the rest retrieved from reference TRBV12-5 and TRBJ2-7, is DARVTQTPRHKVTEMGQEVTMRCQPILGHNTVFWYRQTMMQGLELLAYFRNRAPLDDSGMPKDRFSAEMPDATLATLKIQPSEPRDSAVYFCASALGELLSYEQYFGPGTRLTVT.

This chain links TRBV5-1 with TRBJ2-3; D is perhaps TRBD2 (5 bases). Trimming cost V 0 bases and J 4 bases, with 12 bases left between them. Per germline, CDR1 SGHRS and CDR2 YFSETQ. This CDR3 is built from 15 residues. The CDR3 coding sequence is TGCGCCAGCAGCTTGGAGGGAGCCGTGTCAGATACGCAGTATTTT. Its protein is CASSLEGAVSDTQYF.

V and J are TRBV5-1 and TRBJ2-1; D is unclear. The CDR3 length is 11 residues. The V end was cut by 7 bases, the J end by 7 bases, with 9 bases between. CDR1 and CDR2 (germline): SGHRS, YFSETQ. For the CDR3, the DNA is TGCGCCAGCGGGGTTAGGAATGAGCAGTTCTTC. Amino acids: CASGVRNEQFF.

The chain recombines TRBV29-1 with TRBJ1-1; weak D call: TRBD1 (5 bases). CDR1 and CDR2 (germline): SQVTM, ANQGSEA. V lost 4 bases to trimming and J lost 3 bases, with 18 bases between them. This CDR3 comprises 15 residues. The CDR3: CSVVGAPGPHTEAFF. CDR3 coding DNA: TGCAGCGTTGTGGGAGCCCCGGGGCCCCACACTGAAGCTTTCTTT.